The T cell receptor (beta chain) described here comes from a study of read filtering for tumor transcriptome and immune sequencing. The library was built from roughly 400 ng RNA with molecular barcoded adaptors for alpha/delta and beta/gamma chains. Using its own MiXCR run on the reads, TCRdb lists one record per CDR3 protein. The sample lists tens of thousands of distinct CDR3 sequences; 20% to 25% were seen once. This clonotype was counted many times. The antigen remains unidentified. In germline, CDR1 is KGHSH, CDR2 LQKENI. Trimming cost V 4 bases and J 1 base, with 10 bases left between them. The CDR3 loop spans 15 amino acids. The study's findings and limits: This fraction held mixed bone marrow immune cells after CD138-negative sorting.

This clonotype was obtained from a donor over 35 with multiple myeloma. What was sequenced was a population of CD138-negative cells sorted from bone marrow. The chain couples TRBV18 to TRBJ2-2, with unresolved D. CDR3 DNA: TGTGCCAGCTCACAGTCGGCCGGGAACACCGGGGAGCTGTTTTTT. Translation gives CASSQSAGNTGELFF.